This TCR beta chain was sequenced during a study of cytomegalovirus exposure and HLA in healthy donors. Study-wide points: Some segments of the V type, notably TRBV6-2 and TRBV6-3, were excluded as indistinguishable. Listed as cytomegalovirus-associated were about 160 TCR beta chains. In a later analysis, the majority of CMV-associated beta chains seemingly showed HLA restriction.

This CDR3 is 18 amino acids long. Per the germline V gene, CDR1 is MGHRA and CDR2 is YSYEKL. J was trimmed by 1 base and V by 0 bases; bases with no gene match: 9. On this clone itself: As yet, its antigen is unknown.

The study ran its PCR with 60 Vbeta and 13 Jbeta primers. TCRdb's table, derived via immunoSEQ multiplex PCR, lists solely in-frame clones and lacks some. The sample has about 300,000 clones; just over 85% are singletons. The V and J genes are TRBV4-1 and TRBJ2-7; the match to TRBD1 covers 10 bases. The sequence derives from a man in his forties or fifties in good health and CMV-seropositive. Material: PBMCs. The DNA for the CDR3 is TGCGCCAGCAGCCAAGAAAGCCCTAAGGACAGGGGGTCCTACGAGCAGTACTTC. Amino acid sequence: CASSQESPKDRGSYEQYF.